This T cell receptor beta chain derives from a study of cytomegalovirus exposure and HLA in healthy donors. PCR employed 60 Vbeta and 13 Jbeta primers. Only in-frame clones appear in the TCRdb table, and some are missing; sequencing was by immunoSEQ multiplex PCR. The sample consists of roughly 110,000 clones, roughly 73% of them appearing once. A remark on this clone: The antigen remains undetermined.

Study outcomes and limitations: 150 to 200 TCR beta chains were listed as cytomegalovirus-associated. The authors later found most CMV-associated TCR beta chains appeared HLA-restricted. Versus the approximately 720-donor mean, an Asian-associated ancestry cluster reportedly showed fewer N-insertions in a later analysis. High specificity and sensitivity for cytomegalovirus status were reported for the classifier.

V lost 2 bases and J lost 9, with 14 bases in between. Germline V gene data show CDR1 as SNHLY and CDR2 as FYNNEI. The CDR3 runs 13 residues. The rearrangement links TRBV2 to TRBJ2-7; D gene unclear. The sample taken for sequencing was PBMCs. This TCR was sampled from a man aged 30 to 39 in good health and CMV-seronegative. The CDR3 DNA is TGTGCCAGCAGTGAATTTGAGCGACTCGGGCAGTACTTC. It encodes CASSEFERLGQYF.